This T cell receptor (beta chain) was captured by sequencing in a study of T cell changes during pregnancy in multiple sclerosis. The CDR3 is 16 amino acids. CDR1 is SGHDT and CDR2 is YYEEEE in the germline V gene. V dropped 3 bases and J dropped 3; count of bases not matched to a gene: 9. Only in-frame clones appear in the TCRdb table, and some are missing; sequencing was by immunoSEQ multiplex PCR. Altogether 35,000 to 40,000 clones are present, about nine tenths being singletons, with the ten largest covering roughly 6.1%. J is TRBJ2-5 and V is TRBV5-6; 9 nucleotides agree with TRBD2. Specimen: CD8+ T cells from peripheral blood mononuclear cells, collected in the second trimester of pregnancy. This sequence was found in a female donor with multiple sclerosis, enrolled in a pregnancy study. CDR3 residues: CASSSPYVAGEETQYF. DNA for the CDR3: TGTGCCAGCAGCTCGCCTTATGTAGCGGGGGAAGAGACCCAGTACTTC.